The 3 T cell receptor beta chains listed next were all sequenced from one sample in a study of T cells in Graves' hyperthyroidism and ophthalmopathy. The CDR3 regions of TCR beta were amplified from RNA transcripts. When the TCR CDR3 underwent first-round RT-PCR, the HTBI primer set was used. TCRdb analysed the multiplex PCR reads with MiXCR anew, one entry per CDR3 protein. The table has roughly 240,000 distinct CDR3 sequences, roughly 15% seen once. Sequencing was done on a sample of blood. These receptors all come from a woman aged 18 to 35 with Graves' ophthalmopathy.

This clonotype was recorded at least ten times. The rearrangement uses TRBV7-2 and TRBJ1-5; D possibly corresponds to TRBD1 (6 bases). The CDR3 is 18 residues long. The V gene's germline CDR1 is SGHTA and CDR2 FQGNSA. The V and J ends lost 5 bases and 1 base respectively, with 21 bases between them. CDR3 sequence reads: CASSPDRFLRESNQPQHF. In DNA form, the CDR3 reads TGTGCCAGCAGCCCCGACAGGTTCTTAAGGGAGAGCAATCAGCCCCAGCATTTT.

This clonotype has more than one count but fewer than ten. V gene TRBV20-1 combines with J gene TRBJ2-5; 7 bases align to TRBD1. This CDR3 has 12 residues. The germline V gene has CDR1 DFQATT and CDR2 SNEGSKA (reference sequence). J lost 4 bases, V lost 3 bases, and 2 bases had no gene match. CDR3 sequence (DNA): TGCAGTGCTAGGACAGGGCGAGAGACCCAGTACTTC. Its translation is CSARTGRETQYF.

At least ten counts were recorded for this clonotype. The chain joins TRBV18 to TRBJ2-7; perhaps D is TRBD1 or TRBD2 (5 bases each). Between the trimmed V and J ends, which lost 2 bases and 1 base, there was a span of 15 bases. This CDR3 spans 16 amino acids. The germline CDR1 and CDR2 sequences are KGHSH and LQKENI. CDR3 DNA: TGTGCCAGCTCACCAACGAGGGGACGGACTTCCTACGAGCAGTACTTC. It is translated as CASSPTRGRTSYEQYF. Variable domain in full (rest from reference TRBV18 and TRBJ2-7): NAGVMQNPRHLVRRRGQEARLRCSPMKGHSHVYWYRQLPEEGLKFMVYLQKENIIDESGMPKERFSAEFPKEGPSILRIQQVVRGDSAAYFCASSPTRGRTSYEQYFGPGTRLTVT.